This T cell receptor beta chain was identified in a study of blood T cell repertoires in COVID-19. This clone was seen just once. The germline V gene has CDR1 MNHEY and CDR2 SMNVEV (reference sequence). The length of the CDR3 is 14 residues. The germline V and J ends were trimmed by 6 bases and 5 bases, with 16 bases remaining between them. Libraries were prepared by immunoSEQ multiplex PCR; TCRdb keeps only in-frame clonotypes and omits some of them. The table records 100,000 to 150,000 clones, approximately 87% of them present only once. The chain is built from TRBV27 and TRBJ1-1; the D gene is possibly TRBD1 (6 bases). This receptor was identified in a woman aged 50 to 60 with acute or convalescent COVID-19. The material sequenced was peripheral blood. CDR3 sequence: CASRDSLVVTEAFF. In DNA form, the CDR3 reads TGTGCCAGCAGGGACAGCTTGGTAGTGACTGAAGCTTTCTTT.